The 14 T cell receptor beta chains presented below share a single source sample, sequenced in a study of monozygotic twins with inflammatory bowel disease. Each CDR3 protein gets one entry in TCRdb, which reprocessed the 5' RACE reads and gives no DNA. The sample is made up of around 210,000 distinct CDR3 sequences, and the top ten hold around 7.6% of it. Sequenced material: blood. These receptors were collected from a human donor with ulcerative colitis or Crohn's disease, or a healthy co-twin of an affected twin (not recorded which).

The chain links TRBV20-1 to TRBJ1-1. The CDR3 length is 14 residues. Germline V lookup: CDR1 DFQATT, CDR2 SNEGSKA (reference sequence). The CDR3 sequence: CSAIVRALNTEAFF.

The rearrangement joins TRBV5-5 to TRBJ2-1; TCRdb's assignment of TRBD1 cannot be checked, as there is no DNA. CDR1 SGHKS and CDR2 YYEKEE come from the germline V gene (reference sequence). The CDR3 has 16 residues. CDR3 amino acids: CASSLGPGTTVNEQFF.

The chain recombines TRBV7-2 with TRBJ2-2. The CDR3 consists of 13 residues. Germline-derived CDR1 and CDR2 are SGHTA and FQGNSA. The CDR3 loop reads CASSPAVTGELFF.

The chain links TRBV10-3 to TRBJ2-1; TCRdb's D gene call, TRBD1, goes unchecked for lack of DNA. This CDR3 is 13 amino acids long. In germline, CDR1 is ENHRY, CDR2 SYGVKD. Here the CDR3 reads CAISGGGLNEQFF.

The chain couples TRBV5-4 to TRBJ2-1. CDR1 SGHNT and CDR2 YYREEE come from the germline V gene (reference sequence). This CDR3 region has 15 residues. The CDR3 loop reads CASSLGQLATNEQFF.

J is TRBJ2-5 and V is TRBV4-3; the TRBD1 assignment by TCRdb is unverifiable without DNA. This CDR3 has 15 residues. Germline-derived CDR1 and CDR2 are LGHNA and YSLEER. CDR3 residues: CASSRDTGARETQYF.

CDR3: CASSQTGAYGYTF. The chain links TRBV6-6 to TRBJ1-2; without DNA, the TCRdb call of TRBD1 cannot be checked. Germline V gives CDR1 MNHNY, CDR2 SVGAGI (reference sequence). The CDR3 covers 13 residues.

The chain combines TRBV5-4 with TRBJ1-1; TCRdb's D call of TRBD1 is untestable without DNA. In germline, CDR1 is SGHNT, CDR2 YYREEE (reference sequence). CDR3 size: 15 residues. CDR3 residues: CASSEPGGMNTEAFF.

This chain joins TRBV5-6 and TRBJ2-3; TCRdb gives TRBD2 as the D gene, but with no DNA this cannot be confirmed. The CDR3 is 15 amino acids. Germline assignment: CDR1 SGHDT and CDR2 YYEEEE. The CDR3 here is CASRRLAGTTDTQYF.

This rearrangement joins TRBV3-1 to TRBJ2-5; the D call of TRBD2 rests on TCRdb alone, since no DNA is present to check it. Germline CDR1 is LGHDT and CDR2 is YNNKEL (reference sequence). CDR3 length equals 17 residues. CDR3 loop: CASSQLGLAGGQETQYF.

This CDR3 is CASRDSGREQYF. The chain has TRBV6-2 or TRBV6-3 and TRBJ2-7. CDR1 MNHEY and CDR2 SVGEGT come from the germline V gene. The CDR3 length is 12 residues.

The rearrangement uses TRBV5-1 and TRBJ2-1. This CDR3 spans 13 amino acids. The germline CDR1 and CDR2 sequences are SGHRS and YFSETQ. CDR3: CASSLYLGNEQFF.

This chain uses TRBV6-5 with TRBJ1-1. CDR1 is MNHEY, CDR2 SVGAGI, per germline. The CDR3 is 13 amino acids. The CDR3 loop is CASSYSSQLSPFF.

The chain joins TRBV28 to TRBJ2-3; TCRdb lists TRBD2, though no DNA is available to test this call. The CDR3 spans 16 residues. CDR1 and CDR2 (germline): MDHEN, SYDVKM. CDR3 protein: CASSLEASGRVDTQYF.